Following are 20 T cell receptor beta chains from one sample sequenced in a study of blood T cell repertoires in COVID-19. Sequencing used immunoSEQ multiplex PCR; TCRdb keeps in-frame clones, though not all of them. The data hold under 500,000 clones, with roughly 91% observed a single time. The sample taken for sequencing was peripheral blood. The receptors shown here come from a woman between 25 and 40 years old with acute or convalescent COVID-19.

Turning to this clone: The sample contains more than one DNA sequence encoding this CDR3. The genes are TRBV5-1 and TRBJ2-5, with D hard to call. The germline CDR1 and CDR2 sequences are SGHRS and YFSETQ. Between the trimmed V and J ends, which lost 2 bases and 0 bases, there was a span of 2 bases. The length of the CDR3 is 12 residues. The CDR3, as DNA: TGCGCCAGCAGCTTTAACCAAGAGACCCAGTACTTC. Its protein is CASSFNQETQYF.

V gene TRBV7-2 combines with J gene TRBJ1-6; D not resolved. Germline lookup yields CDR1 SGHTA and CDR2 FQGNSA. There are 14 residues in the CDR3. V lost 4 bases, J lost 4 bases, and 8 bases lay in between. CDR3 residues: CASSSPGYNSPLHF. In nucleotides, the CDR3 is TGTGCCAGCAGCTCACCAGGATATAATTCACCCCTCCACTTT.

The chain joins TRBV2 to TRBJ1-4, with a weak D call TRBD1 (5 bases). V was cut by 6 bases and J by 5 bases, with 22 bases left in between. Per the germline V gene, CDR1 is SNHLY and CDR2 is FYNNEI. This CDR3 region has 17 residues. CDR3 DNA sequence: TGTGCCAGCAGACCGGGGCCGGGAGGAGGGTCGAATGAAAAACTGTTTTTT. It codes for CASRPGPGGGSNEKLFF.

V is TRBV24-1 and J is TRBJ2-2; 7 bases line up with TRBD2. The J segment lost 6 bases and the V segment lost 2 bases, leaving 5 bases of the junction unmatched. This CDR3 contains 15 residues. The germline gives CDR1 KGHDR, CDR2 SFDVKD. The CDR3 sequence is CATSDSRLAPGELFF. As DNA, the CDR3 is TGTGCCACCAGTGATTCCCGACTAGCCCCCGGGGAGCTGTTTTTT.

The chain couples TRBV5-6 to TRBJ2-2; a possible D gene is TRBD2 (6 bases). Trimming took 4 bases from V and 0 from J, leaving 7 bases between them. The CDR3 has 14 amino acids. Germline loops: CDR1 SGHDT, CDR2 YYEEEE. CDR3 sequence: CASSAGTNTGELFF. The CDR3 nucleotides are TGTGCCAGCAGCGCGGGAACGAACACCGGGGAGCTGTTTTTT.

The CDR3 sequence: CASPGGRVRVEKLFF. CDR3 DNA: TGTGCCAGCCCGGGGGGAAGGGTAAGAGTTGAAAAACTGTTTTTT. This chain links TRBV11-2 with TRBJ1-4; D may be TRBD1 (5 bases). The V end lost 8 bases, the J end lost 7 bases, and 20 bases lay between the germline ends. CDR3 length: 15 residues. From germline, CDR1 is SGHAT and CDR2 FQNNGV.

The chain employs TRBV4-1 and TRBJ2-1; TRBD1 aligns across 11 bases. After removal of 2 bases from V and 8 bases from J, the junction contained 5 bases not matched to a gene. Germline-derived CDR1 and CDR2 are MGHRA and YSYEKL. CDR3 size: 15 residues. In nucleotides, the CDR3 is TGCGCCAGCAGCCAACTAGGACAGGGGGCCTATGAGCAGTTCTTC. Its protein is CASSQLGQGAYEQFF.

The chain joins TRBV27 to TRBJ2-1; the D gene is possibly TRBD2 (6 bases). This CDR3 is built from 15 residues. Looked up from germline, CDR1 is MNHEY and CDR2 is SMNVEV (reference sequence). V was trimmed by 2 bases and J by 6 bases, leaving 14 bases between them. The CDR3, as DNA: TGTGCCAGCAGTTTAGGGGGGTCGTGGGGCAATGAGCAGTTCTTC. Encoded protein: CASSLGGSWGNEQFF.

A single count supports this clone. The chain has TRBV6-6 and TRBJ2-1; tentative D call: TRBD2 (7 bases). The CDR3 is 15 amino acids. Looked up from germline, CDR1 is MNHNY and CDR2 is SVGAGI (reference sequence). Trimming pared 6 bases from V and 7 bases from J, leaving 19 bases between. CDR3 amino acids: CASSPGERGVNEQFF. DNA for the CDR3: TGTGCCAGCAGCCCAGGGGAGCGGGGAGTTAATGAGCAGTTCTTC.

The rearrangement links TRBV9 to TRBJ1-6; D not certain. Deletions cut 2 bases from V and 7 bases from J, with 22 bases between. There are 18 residues in the CDR3. Germline V gene data show CDR1 as SGDLS and CDR2 as YYNGEE. The CDR3 loop reads CASSVNPADSPINSPLHF. CDR3 nucleotide sequence: TGTGCCAGCAGCGTCAACCCCGCGGACTCCCCTATAAATTCACCCCTCCACTTT.

The gene calls are TRBV5-1 and TRBJ1-6; D unclear. CDR1 is SGHRS, CDR2 YFSETQ, per germline. The CDR3 extends over 13 amino acids. The germline V and J ends were trimmed by 4 bases and 8 bases, with 10 bases remaining between them. CDR3 DNA: TGCGCCAGCAGCCAATACAGAGATTCACCCCTCCACTTT. Translated, it gives CASSQYRDSPLHF.

CDR3 in amino acids: CASSHTPDRVGQYF. DNA for the CDR3: TGCGCCAGCAGCCACACCCCAGACAGGGTGGGCCAGTATTTT. The rearrangement links TRBV4-1 to TRBJ2-3; 7 bases fit TRBD1. Per germline, CDR1 MGHRA and CDR2 YSYEKL. There are 14 residues in the CDR3. V lost 3 bases and J lost 12; bases outside the gene matches: 12.

The count of this clone is one. J is TRBJ2-2 and V is TRBV5-1, with TRBD1 identical over 8 bases. The junction had 9 bases not matched to a gene; V was cut back by 2 bases and J by 6 bases. The CDR3 has 16 residues. Germline V gene sequence: CDR1 SGHRS, CDR2 YFSETQ. CDR3 coding DNA: TGCGCCAGCAGCTTAGGTCAGGGGGCGGTCTCCGGGGAGCTGTTTTTT. Residues: CASSLGQGAVSGELFF.

The genes are TRBV5-6 and TRBJ1-2; possibly TRBD1 for D (6 bases). Trimming took off 1 base at V and 5 bases at J, with 12 bases between the two ends. CDR3 length: 14 residues. Germline-derived CDR1 and CDR2 are SGHDT and YYEEEE. This CDR3 is CASSLQDSLYGYTF. CDR3 DNA sequence: TGTGCCAGCAGCTTGCAGGACAGTCTTTATGGCTACACCTTC.

The chain employs TRBV28 and TRBJ2-1, with TRBD2 as a possible D gene (7 bases). Trimming removed 5 bases at V and 6 bases at J, with 20 bases between. The CDR3 runs to 16 residues. From germline, CDR1 is MDHEN and CDR2 SYDVKM. This CDR3 reads CASSPRGAPRSNEQFF. The CDR3 nucleotides read TGTGCCAGCAGTCCCCGGGGGGCGCCCCGGTCCAATGAGCAGTTCTTC.

This clone has only one observation. V is TRBV20-1 and J is TRBJ1-3; no clear D gene. The CDR3 extends over 11 amino acids. Trimming cost V 4 bases and J 4 bases, with 5 bases left between them. Germline-derived CDR1 and CDR2 are DFQATT and SNEGSKA (reference sequence). This chain's CDR3 is CSATLGNTIYF. DNA for the CDR3: TGCAGTGCTACTTTAGGAAACACCATATATTTT.

The chain is built from TRBV7-2 and TRBJ2-3, with D tentatively TRBD1 (5 bases). V was shortened by 2 bases and J by 1 base, with 13 bases between the two germline ends. The CDR3 contains 16 residues. CDR1 is SGHTA and CDR2 is FQGNSA in the germline V gene. In nucleotides, the CDR3 is TGTGCCAGCAGCTTAATCGGCCTAGGGGGCACAGATACGCAGTATTTT. This codes for CASSLIGLGGTDTQYF.

The chain couples TRBV4-1 to TRBJ2-2; TRBD1 agrees at 8 bases. Trimming cost V 5 bases and J 7 bases; bases outside gene matches: 9. CDR3 length equals 15 residues. The germline V gene has CDR1 MGHRA and CDR2 YSYEKL. The CDR3 sequence is CASSTQDREDGELFF. CDR3 DNA: TGCGCCAGCAGCACCCAGGACAGGGAAGACGGGGAGCTGTTTTTT.

V usage is TRBV2 and J usage is TRBJ2-3, with D perhaps TRBD2 (7 bases). This CDR3 has 14 amino acids. Per germline, CDR1 SNHLY and CDR2 FYNNEI. Trimming took off 8 bases at V and 0 bases at J, with 12 bases between the two ends. Written as DNA, the CDR3 is TGTGCCAGCGGGGGGGCACGAAGCACAGATACGCAGTATTTT. Residues: CASGGARSTDTQYF.

The chain carries TRBV6-5 and TRBJ2-2, with D possibly matching TRBD2 (6 bases). The V gene's germline CDR1 is MNHEY and CDR2 SVGAGI. The CDR3 runs 15 residues. V was clipped by 9 bases and J by 4 bases, with 18 bases between them. The CDR3 sequence: CARRRQGSGTGELFF. The CDR3 nucleotides read TGTGCCAGGAGAAGGCAGGGTAGCGGCACCGGGGAGCTGTTTTTT.